This T cell receptor (beta chain) is from a study of blood T cell repertoires in COVID-19. Study-wide background: From T cells, B-cell-depleted T cells, or PBMCs came the material, which was cDNA or gDNA.

The participants were between roughly 18 and 100 years old and came from about two dozen US areas. Cohorts were assigned according to the clinical history that participants reported. The method was immunoSEQ multiplex PCR; TCRdb's version includes in-frame clones alone and lacks a portion of them. Of about 480,000 clones listed, roughly 85% are singletons. As for this clone: Within the sample, other DNA sequences also encode this same CDR3.

The CDR3 consists of 11 residues. Looked up from germline, CDR1 is SNHLY and CDR2 is FYNNEI. The V and J ends lost 4 bases and 7 bases respectively, with 7 bases between them. The material sequenced was PBMCs or T cells enriched from blood (not recorded which). The receptor was isolated from a woman aged 18 to 35 with acute COVID-19. The genes are TRBV2 and TRBJ1-1, with unresolved D. The CDR3 nucleotides read TGTGCCAGCAGTGGTACGGTTGAAGCTTTCTTT. This translates into CASSGTVEAFF.